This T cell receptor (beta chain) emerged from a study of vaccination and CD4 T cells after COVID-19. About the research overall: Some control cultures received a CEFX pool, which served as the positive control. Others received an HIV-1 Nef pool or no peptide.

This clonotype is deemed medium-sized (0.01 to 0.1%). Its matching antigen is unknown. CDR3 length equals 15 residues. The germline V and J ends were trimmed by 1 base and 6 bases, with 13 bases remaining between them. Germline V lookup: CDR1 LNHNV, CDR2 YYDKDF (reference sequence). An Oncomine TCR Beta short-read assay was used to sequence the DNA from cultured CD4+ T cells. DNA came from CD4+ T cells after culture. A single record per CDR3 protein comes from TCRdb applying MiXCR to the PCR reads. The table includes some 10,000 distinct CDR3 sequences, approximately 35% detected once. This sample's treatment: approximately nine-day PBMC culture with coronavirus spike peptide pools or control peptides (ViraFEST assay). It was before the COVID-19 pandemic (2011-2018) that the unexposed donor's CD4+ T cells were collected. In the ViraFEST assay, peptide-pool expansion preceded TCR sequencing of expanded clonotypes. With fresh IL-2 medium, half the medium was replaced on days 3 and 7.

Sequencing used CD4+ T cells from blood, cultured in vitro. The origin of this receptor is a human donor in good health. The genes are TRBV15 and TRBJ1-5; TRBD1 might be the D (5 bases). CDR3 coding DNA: TGTGCCACCAGCAGAGGCAGGGATTTGAGTCAGCCCCAGCATTTT. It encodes CATSRGRDLSQPQHF.